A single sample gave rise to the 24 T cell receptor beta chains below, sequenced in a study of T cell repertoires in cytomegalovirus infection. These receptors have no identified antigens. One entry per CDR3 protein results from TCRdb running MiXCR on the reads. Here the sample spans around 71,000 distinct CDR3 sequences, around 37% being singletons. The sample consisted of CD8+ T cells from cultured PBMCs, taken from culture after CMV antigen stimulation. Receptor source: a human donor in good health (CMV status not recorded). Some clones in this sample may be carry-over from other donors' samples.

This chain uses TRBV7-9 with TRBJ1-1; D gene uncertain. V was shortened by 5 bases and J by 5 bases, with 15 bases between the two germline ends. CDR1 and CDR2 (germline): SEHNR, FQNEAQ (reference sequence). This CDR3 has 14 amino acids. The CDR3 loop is CASSAAWGVTEAFF. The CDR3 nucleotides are TGTGCCAGCAGCGCGGCTTGGGGAGTGACTGAAGCTTTCTTT.

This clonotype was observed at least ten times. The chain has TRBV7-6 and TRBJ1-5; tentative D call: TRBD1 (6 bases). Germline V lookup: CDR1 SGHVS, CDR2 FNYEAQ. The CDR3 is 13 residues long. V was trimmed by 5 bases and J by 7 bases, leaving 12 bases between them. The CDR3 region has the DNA TGTGCCAGCAGCGTGGACAGTATCCAGCCCCAGCATTTT. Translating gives CASSVDSIQPQHF.

CDR3 bases: TGTGCCAGCAGTGAGGGTGAAGCTTTCTTT. Translation: CASSEGEAFF. J is TRBJ1-1 and V is TRBV2; the D is unclear. V lost 3 bases, J lost 7 bases, and 3 bases lay in between. The CDR3 is 10 residues long. Germline V gene lookup returns CDR1 SNHLY and CDR2 FYNNEI.

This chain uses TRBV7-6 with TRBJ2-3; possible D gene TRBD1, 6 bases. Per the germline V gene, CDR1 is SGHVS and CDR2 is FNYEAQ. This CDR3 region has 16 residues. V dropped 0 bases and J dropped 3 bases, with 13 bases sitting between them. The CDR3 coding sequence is TGTGCCAGCAGCTTAGCGTCAGGGGTCCGGACAGATACGCAGTATTTT. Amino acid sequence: CASSLASGVRTDTQYF.

For the CDR3, the DNA is TGTGCCAGCAGTGACATTATAAGTCATTCTGCCGGGGAGCTGTTTTTT. Its protein product is CASSDIISHSAGELFF. V and J are TRBV6-1 and TRBJ2-2; the D is unclear. Germline V lookup: CDR1 MNHNS, CDR2 SASEGT. The germline V and J ends were trimmed by 3 bases and 6 bases, with 17 bases remaining between them. CDR3 length: 16 residues.

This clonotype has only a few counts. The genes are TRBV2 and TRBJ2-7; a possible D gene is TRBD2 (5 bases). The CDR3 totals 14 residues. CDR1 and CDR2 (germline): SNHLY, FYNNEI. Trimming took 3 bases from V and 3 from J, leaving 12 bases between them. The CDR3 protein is CASSELSGSYEQYF. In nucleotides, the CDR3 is TGTGCCAGCAGTGAGTTGTCGGGGAGCTACGAGCAGTACTTC.

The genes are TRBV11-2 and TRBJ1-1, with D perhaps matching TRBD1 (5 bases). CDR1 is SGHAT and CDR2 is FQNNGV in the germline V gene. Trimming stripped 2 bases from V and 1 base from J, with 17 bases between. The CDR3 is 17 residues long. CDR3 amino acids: CASSLWNLGGENTEAFF. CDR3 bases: TGTGCCAGCAGCTTATGGAATCTGGGGGGGGAGAACACTGAAGCTTTCTTT.

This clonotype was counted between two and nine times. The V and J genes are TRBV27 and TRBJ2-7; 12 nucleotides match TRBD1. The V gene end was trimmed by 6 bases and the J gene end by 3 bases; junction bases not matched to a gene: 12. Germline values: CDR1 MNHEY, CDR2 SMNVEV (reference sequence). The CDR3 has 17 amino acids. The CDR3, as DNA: TGTGCCAGCAGCCCCCTGGACCGGGACAGGGGGCTCTACGAGCAGTACTTC. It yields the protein CASSPLDRDRGLYEQYF.

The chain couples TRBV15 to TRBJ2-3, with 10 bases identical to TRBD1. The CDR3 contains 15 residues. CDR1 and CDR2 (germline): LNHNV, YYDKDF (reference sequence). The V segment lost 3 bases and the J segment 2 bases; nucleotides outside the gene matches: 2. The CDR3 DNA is TGTGCCACCAGCAGGGACAGGGGGGCCACAGATACGCAGTATTTT. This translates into CATSRDRGATDTQYF.

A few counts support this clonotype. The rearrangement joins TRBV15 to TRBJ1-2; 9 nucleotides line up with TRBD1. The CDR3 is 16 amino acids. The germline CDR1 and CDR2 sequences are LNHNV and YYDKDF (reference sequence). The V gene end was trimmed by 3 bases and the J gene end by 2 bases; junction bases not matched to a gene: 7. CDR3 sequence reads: CATSRGDRDINYGYTF. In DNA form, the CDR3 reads TGTGCCACCAGCAGGGGGGACAGGGATATAAACTATGGCTACACCTTC.

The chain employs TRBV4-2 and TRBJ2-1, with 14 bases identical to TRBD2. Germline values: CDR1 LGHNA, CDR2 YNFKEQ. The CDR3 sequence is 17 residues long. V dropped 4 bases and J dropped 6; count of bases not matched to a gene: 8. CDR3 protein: CASSLRLAGGPGNEQFF. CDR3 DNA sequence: TGTGCCAGCAGCCTCCGACTAGCGGGGGGGCCTGGCAATGAGCAGTTCTTC.

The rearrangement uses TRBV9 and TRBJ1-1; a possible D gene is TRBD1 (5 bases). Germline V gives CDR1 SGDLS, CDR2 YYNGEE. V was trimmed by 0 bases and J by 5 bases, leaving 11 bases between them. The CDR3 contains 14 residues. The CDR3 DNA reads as TGTGCCAGCAGCGTAGTTCAGGGTTGGACTGAAGCTTTCTTT. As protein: CASSVVQGWTEAFF. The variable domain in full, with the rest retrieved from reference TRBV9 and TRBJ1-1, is DSGVTQTPKHLITATGQRVTLRCSPRSGDLSVYWYQQSLDQGLQFLIQYYNGEERAKGNILERFSAQQFPDLHSELNLSSLELGDSALYFCASSVVQGWTEAFFGQGTRLTVV.

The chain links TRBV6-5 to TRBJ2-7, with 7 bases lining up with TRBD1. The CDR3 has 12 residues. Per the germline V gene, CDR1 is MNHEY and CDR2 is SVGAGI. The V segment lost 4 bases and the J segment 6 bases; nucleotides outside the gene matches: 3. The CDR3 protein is CASSWTGSEQYF. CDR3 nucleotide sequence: TGTGCCAGCAGTTGGACAGGTAGCGAGCAGTACTTC.

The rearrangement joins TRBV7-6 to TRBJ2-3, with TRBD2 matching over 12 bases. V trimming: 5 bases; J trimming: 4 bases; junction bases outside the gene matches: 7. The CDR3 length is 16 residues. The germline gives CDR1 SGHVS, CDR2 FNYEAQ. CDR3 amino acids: CASSRTASGGADTQYF. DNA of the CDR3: TGTGCCAGCAGCCGGACGGCTAGCGGGGGGGCAGATACGCAGTATTTT.

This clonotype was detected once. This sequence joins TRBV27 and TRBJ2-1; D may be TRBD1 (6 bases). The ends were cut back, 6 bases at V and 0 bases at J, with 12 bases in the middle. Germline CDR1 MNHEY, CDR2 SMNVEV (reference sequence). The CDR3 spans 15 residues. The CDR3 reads CASSADRNSYNEQFF. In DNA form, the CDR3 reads TGTGCCAGCAGCGCCGACAGGAACTCCTACAATGAGCAGTTCTTC.

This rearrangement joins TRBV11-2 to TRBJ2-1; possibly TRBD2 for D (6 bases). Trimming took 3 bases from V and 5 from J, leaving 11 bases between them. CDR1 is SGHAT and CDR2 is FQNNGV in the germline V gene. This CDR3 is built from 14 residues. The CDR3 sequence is CASSFSGPNNEQFF. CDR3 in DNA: TGTGCCAGCAGCTTTAGCGGCCCAAACAATGAGCAGTTCTTC.

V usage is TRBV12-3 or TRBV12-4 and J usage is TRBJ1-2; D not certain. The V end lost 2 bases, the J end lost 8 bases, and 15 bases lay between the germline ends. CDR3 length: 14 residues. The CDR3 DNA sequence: TGTGCCAGCAGTTTATTACGCGCATTGGAAGGCTACACCTTC. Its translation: CASSLLRALEGYTF.

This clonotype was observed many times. For the CDR3, the DNA is TGTGCCAGCAACGGGATCGACTCTGGAAACACCATATATTTT. Protein product: CASNGIDSGNTIYF. The chain employs TRBV7-9 and TRBJ1-3; D gene unclear. V lost 7 bases and J lost 0, with 10 bases in between. This CDR3 spans 14 amino acids. CDR1 and CDR2 from the germline V gene are SEHNR and FQNEAQ (reference sequence).

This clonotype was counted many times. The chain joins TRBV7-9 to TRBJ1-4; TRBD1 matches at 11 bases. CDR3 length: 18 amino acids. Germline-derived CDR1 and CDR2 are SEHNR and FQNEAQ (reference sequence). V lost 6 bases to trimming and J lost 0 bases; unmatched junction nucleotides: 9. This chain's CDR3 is CASRPGTGGTATNEKLFF. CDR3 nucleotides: TGTGCCAGCAGACCCGGGACAGGGGGAACAGCAACTAATGAAAAACTGTTTTTT.

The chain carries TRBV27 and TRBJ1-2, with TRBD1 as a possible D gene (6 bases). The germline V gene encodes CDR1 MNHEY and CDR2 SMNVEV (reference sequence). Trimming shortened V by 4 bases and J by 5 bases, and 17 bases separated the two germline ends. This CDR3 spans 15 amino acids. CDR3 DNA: TGTGCCAGCAGTTGGGGGGGGCGTGGGATTTATGGCTACACCTTC. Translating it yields CASSWGGRGIYGYTF.

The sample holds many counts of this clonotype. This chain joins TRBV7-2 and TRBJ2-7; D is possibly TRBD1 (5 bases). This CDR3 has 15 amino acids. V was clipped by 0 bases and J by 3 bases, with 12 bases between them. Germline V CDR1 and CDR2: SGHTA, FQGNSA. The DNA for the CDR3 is TGTGCCAGCAGCTTAGCTCGGCAGGGTCTCTACGAGCAGTACTTC. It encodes CASSLARQGLYEQYF.

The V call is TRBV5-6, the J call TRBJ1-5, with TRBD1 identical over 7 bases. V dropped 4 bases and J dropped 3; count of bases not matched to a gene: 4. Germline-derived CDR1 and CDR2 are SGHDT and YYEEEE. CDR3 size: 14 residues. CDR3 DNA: TGTGCCAGCAGCACGGGACAGAACAATCAGCCCCAGCATTTT. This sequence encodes CASSTGQNNQPQHF.

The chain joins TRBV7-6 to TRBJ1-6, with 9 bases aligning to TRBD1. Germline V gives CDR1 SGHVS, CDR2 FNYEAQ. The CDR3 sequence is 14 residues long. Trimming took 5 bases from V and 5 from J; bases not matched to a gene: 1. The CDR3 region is CASSRTGDNSPLHF. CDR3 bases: TGTGCCAGCAGCCGGACAGGGGATAATTCACCCCTCCACTTT. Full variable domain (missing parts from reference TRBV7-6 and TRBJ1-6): GAGVSQSPRYKVTKRGQDVALRCDPISGHVSLYWYRQALGQGPEFLTYFNYEAQQDKSGLPNDRFSAERPEGSISTLTIQRTEQRDSAMYRCASSRTGDNSPLHFGNGTRLTVT.

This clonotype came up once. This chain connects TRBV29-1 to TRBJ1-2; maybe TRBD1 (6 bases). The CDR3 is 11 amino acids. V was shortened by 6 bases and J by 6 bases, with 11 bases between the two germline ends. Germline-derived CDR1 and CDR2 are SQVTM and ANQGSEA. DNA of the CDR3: TGCAGCGTATACAGGGAAGATGGCTACACCTTC. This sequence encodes CSVYREDGYTF.